These 18 T cell receptor beta chains originate from one sample sequenced in a study of control samples from healthy donors and cancer patients. Some clones are missing from TCRdb's copy, which holds only in-frame ones; the method was immunoSEQ multiplex PCR. Altogether fewer than 200,000 clones are present, 93% being singletons, with the ten largest covering roughly 4%. Sequenced: blood. The receptors were sampled from a woman between 55 and 75 years old in good health.

The CDR3 DNA reads as TGTGCCAGCAGTTTAGAGGGAACCTATGGCTACACCTTC. It specifies CASSLEGTYGYTF. This sequence joins TRBV27 and TRBJ1-2; D gene unclear. The length of the CDR3 is 13 residues. Per the germline V gene, CDR1 is MNHEY and CDR2 is SMNVEV (reference sequence). The V end lost 2 bases, the J end lost 4 bases, and 8 bases lay between the germline ends.

V and J are TRBV6-2 or TRBV6-3 and TRBJ2-1; the match to TRBD1 covers 10 bases. The V and J ends lost 4 bases and 6 bases, in that order; junction bases with no gene match: 3. The CDR3 is made up of 14 amino acids. CDR1 is MNHEY and CDR2 is SVGEGT in the germline V gene. CDR3 sequence (DNA): TGTGCCAGCAGTTGGGGACAGGGGCGCAATGAGCAGTTCTTC. Translation gives CASSWGQGRNEQFF.

The V gene is TRBV30, the J gene TRBJ1-2; D unresolved. Trimming removed 4 bases from V and 2 bases from J, with 8 bases in between. The CDR3 contains 12 residues. The V gene's germline CDR1 is GTSNPN and CDR2 SVGIG (reference sequence). This chain's CDR3 is CAWMGGNYGYTF. The CDR3 DNA follows: TGTGCCTGGATGGGTGGGAACTATGGCTACACCTTC. Based on the CDR3 plus reference TRBV30 and TRBJ1-2, the full variable domain is SQTIHQWPATLVQPVGSPLSLECTVEGTSNPNLYWYRQAAGRGLQLLFYSVGIGQISSEVPQNLSASRPQDRQFILSSKKLLLSDSGFYLCAWMGGNYGYTFGSGTRLTVV.

CDR3 nucleotides: TGCGCCAGCACCCGGTCTAGCGAAAGTGGCACAGATACGCAGTATTTT. This sequence encodes CASTRSSESGTDTQYF. The chain joins TRBV5-1 to TRBJ2-3; perhaps TRBD2 as D (6 bases). The CDR3 is 16 residues long. Trimming cost V 6 bases and J 1 base, with 18 bases left between them. CDR1 and CDR2 from the germline V gene are SGHRS and YFSETQ.

This clone was recorded only once. The rearrangement links TRBV6-5 to TRBJ2-7; TRBD1 matches at 10 bases. The CDR3 is 13 amino acids. The germline gives CDR1 MNHEY, CDR2 SVGAGI. The V gene end was trimmed by 7 bases and the J gene end by 3 bases; junction bases not matched to a gene: 3. CDR3 sequence reads: CASMRTGGYEQYF. In nucleotides, the CDR3 is TGTGCCAGCATGAGGACAGGGGGCTACGAGCAGTACTTC.

The rearrangement links TRBV7-9 to TRBJ1-2, with TRBD1 matching over 7 bases. The CDR3 contains 13 residues. The V and J ends lost 3 bases and 4 bases, in that order; junction bases with no gene match: 2. Germline CDR1 and CDR2: SEHNR and FQNEAQ (reference sequence). The CDR3 sequence is CASSFGDSYGYTF. The DNA for the CDR3 is TGTGCCAGCAGCTTCGGGGACAGCTATGGCTACACCTTC.

The chain is built from TRBV7-9 and TRBJ2-5, with D possibly being TRBD1 (6 bases). The CDR3 runs to 14 residues. The ends were cut back, 3 bases at V and 0 bases at J, with 8 bases in the middle. CDR1 is SEHNR and CDR2 is FQNEAQ in the germline V gene (reference sequence). CDR3 amino acids: CASSFGQNQETQYF. The CDR3 DNA sequence: TGTGCCAGCAGCTTTGGACAGAACCAAGAGACCCAGTACTTC.

The rearrangement uses TRBV6-6 and TRBJ2-2, with D possibly being TRBD2 (6 bases). The CDR3 runs 13 residues. CDR1 and CDR2 (germline): MNHNY, SVGAGI (reference sequence). V shed 8 bases and J shed 5 bases, with 12 bases lying between them. The CDR3 DNA sequence: TGTGCCAGCCTGAGACGGGGGACCGGGGAGCTGTTTTTT. Amino acids: CASLRRGTGELFF.

This chain uses TRBV10-3 with TRBJ1-2; 10 bases are shared with TRBD1. The germline V gene has CDR1 ENHRY and CDR2 SYGVKD. The CDR3 spans 13 residues. The ends lost 3 bases at V and 6 bases at J; junction bases unmatched: 1. CDR3 sequence: CAISEGTGDGYTF. CDR3 nucleotide sequence: TGTGCCATCAGTGAAGGGACAGGGGATGGCTACACCTTC.

The V call is TRBV7-2, the J call TRBJ2-3, with 8 bases lining up with TRBD1. The CDR3 runs to 13 residues. The trim removed 10 bases at V and 5 bases at J, leaving 8 bases unmatched. The germline V gene has CDR1 SGHTA and CDR2 FQGNSA. CDR3 amino acids: CATRGRPGDTQYF. The CDR3 nucleotides are TGTGCCACCAGGGGGCGGCCCGGAGATACGCAGTATTTT.

The chain links TRBV9 to TRBJ2-3; the match to TRBD2 covers 12 bases. Germline CDR1 is SGDLS and CDR2 is YYNGEE. Unmatched junction bases numbered 4, after V lost 3 bases and J lost 2 bases. CDR3 size: 16 residues. The CDR3 loop reads CASSGLAGAYTDTQYF. For the CDR3, the DNA is TGTGCCAGCAGCGGACTAGCGGGGGCCTACACAGATACGCAGTATTTT.

This clone has a single count. The chain combines TRBV6-6 with TRBJ1-5; 7 nucleotides align to TRBD1. Trimming took 5 bases from V and 0 from J; bases not matched to a gene: 4. This CDR3 has 15 amino acids. Germline V gene data show CDR1 as MNHNY and CDR2 as SVGAGI (reference sequence). The CDR3 DNA sequence: TGTGCCAGCAGTCGACAGGGAAATAGCAATCAGCCCCAGCATTTT. As protein: CASSRQGNSNQPQHF.

The chain links TRBV19 to TRBJ1-2; TRBD1 might be the D (5 bases). Between the trimmed V and J ends, which lost 7 bases and 4 bases, there was a span of 16 bases. From germline, CDR1 is LNHDA and CDR2 SQIVND (reference sequence). This CDR3 spans 14 amino acids. The CDR3 sequence: CASISQGKGYGYTF. For the CDR3, the DNA is TGTGCCAGTATCAGTCAGGGAAAAGGCTATGGCTACACCTTC. Using reference TRBV19 and TRBJ1-2 for the parts outside the CDR3, the full variable domain is DGGITQSPKYLFRKEGQNVTLSCEQNLNHDAMYWYRQDPGQGLRLIYYSQIVNDFQKGDIAEGYSVSREKKESFPLTVTSAQKNPTAFYLCASISQGKGYGYTFGSGTRLTVV.

V is TRBV18 and J is TRBJ2-5, with TRBD2 identical over 8 bases. V lost 3 bases, J lost 4 bases, and 10 bases stayed unmatched. This CDR3 comprises 16 residues. Germline CDR1 and CDR2: KGHSH and LQKENI. The CDR3 bases are TGTGCCAGCTCACCCAAGAGCGGGGGTGGAGGAGAGACCCAGTACTTC. It is translated as CASSPKSGGGGETQYF.

The chain carries TRBV6-5 and TRBJ2-7; D is perhaps TRBD1 (5 bases). CDR3 length: 13 residues. V was cut by 6 bases and J by 3 bases, with 12 bases left in between. Germline CDR1 is MNHEY and CDR2 is SVGAGI. CDR3 DNA sequence: TGTGCCAGCAGCCGAGGAAGGGGCTACGAGCAGTACTTC. This translates into CASSRGRGYEQYF.

CDR3 DNA: TGTGCCACCAGTGATACGACGTGGAACTATGGCTACACCTTC. Translating gives CATSDTTWNYGYTF. The rearrangement joins TRBV24-1 to TRBJ1-2, with D unresolved. Germline CDR1 and CDR2: KGHDR and SFDVKD. CDR3 length equals 14 residues. Trimming cost V 3 bases and J 2 bases, with 9 bases left between them.

The rearrangement uses TRBV6-5 and TRBJ1-1; 9 positions match TRBD1. The J segment lost 7 bases and the V segment lost 5 bases, leaving 5 bases of the junction unmatched. Germline V gives CDR1 MNHEY, CDR2 SVGAGI. The CDR3 is 13 residues long. CDR3 sequence (DNA): TGTGCCAGCAGTCGACAGGGGGGCGGTGAAGCTTTCTTT. The encoded protein is CASSRQGGGEAFF.

The chain combines TRBV7-9 with TRBJ2-5; TRBD2 matches 10 bases. V trimming: 5 bases; J trimming: 4 bases; junction bases outside the gene matches: 7. Germline V gives CDR1 SEHNR, CDR2 FQNEAQ (reference sequence). The CDR3 is 15 amino acids. The DNA of the CDR3 is TGTGCCAGCAGCGAAATAGCGGGGGGCCGAGAGACCCAGTACTTC. Protein product: CASSEIAGGRETQYF.